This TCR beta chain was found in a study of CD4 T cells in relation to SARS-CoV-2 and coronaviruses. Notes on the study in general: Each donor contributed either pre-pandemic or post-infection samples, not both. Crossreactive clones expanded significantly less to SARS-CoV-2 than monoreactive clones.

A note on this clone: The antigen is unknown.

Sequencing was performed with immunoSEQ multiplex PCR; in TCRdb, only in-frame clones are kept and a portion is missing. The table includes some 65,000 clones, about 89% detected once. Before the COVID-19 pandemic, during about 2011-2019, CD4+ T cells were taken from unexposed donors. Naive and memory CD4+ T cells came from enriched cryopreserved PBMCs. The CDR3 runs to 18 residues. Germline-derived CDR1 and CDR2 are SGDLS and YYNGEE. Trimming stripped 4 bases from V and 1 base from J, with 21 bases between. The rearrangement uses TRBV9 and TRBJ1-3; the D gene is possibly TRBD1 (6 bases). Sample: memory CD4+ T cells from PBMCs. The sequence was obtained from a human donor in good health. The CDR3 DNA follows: TGTGCCAGCAGCACACAACTATCAGGACAGATTTCTGGAAACACCATATATTTT. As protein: CASSTQLSGQISGNTIYF.